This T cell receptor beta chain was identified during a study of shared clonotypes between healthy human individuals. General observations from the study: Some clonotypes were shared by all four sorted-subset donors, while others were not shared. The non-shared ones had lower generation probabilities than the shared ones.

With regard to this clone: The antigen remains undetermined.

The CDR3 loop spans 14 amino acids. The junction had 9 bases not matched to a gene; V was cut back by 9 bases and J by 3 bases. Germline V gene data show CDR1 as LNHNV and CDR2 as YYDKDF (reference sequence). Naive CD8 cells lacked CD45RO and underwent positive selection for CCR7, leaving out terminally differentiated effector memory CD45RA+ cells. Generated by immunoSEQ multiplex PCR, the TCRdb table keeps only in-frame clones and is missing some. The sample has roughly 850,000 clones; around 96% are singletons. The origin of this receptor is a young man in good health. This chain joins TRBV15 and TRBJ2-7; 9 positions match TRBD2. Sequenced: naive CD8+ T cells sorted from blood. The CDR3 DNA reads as TGTGCCACATCCAGCGGGAGGACCAACTACGAGCAGTACTTC. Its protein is CATSSGRTNYEQYF. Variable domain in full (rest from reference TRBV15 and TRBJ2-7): DAMVIQNPRYQVTQFGKPVTLSCSQTLNHNVMYWYQQKSSQAPKLLFHYYDKDFNNEADTPDNFQSRRPNTSFCFLDIRSPGLGDTAMYLCATSSGRTNYEQYFGPGTRLTVT.